This passage covers 21 T cell receptor beta chains from one sample sequenced in a study of T cell responses to AZD1222 COVID-19 vaccine. TCRdb's copy holds only in-frame clones and misses some; the assay was immunoSEQ multiplex PCR. The sample lists 92,000 or so clones, roughly nine tenths seen once, with roughly 1.7% in the top ten. Specimen: peripheral blood, collected on day 0 of AZD1222 vaccination. The source is an adult in good health.

The chain is built from TRBV10-3 and TRBJ2-2, with a possible D match to TRBD1 (6 bases). The V gene's germline CDR1 is ENHRY and CDR2 SYGVKD. CDR3 length equals 14 residues. With 10 bases removed from V and 1 base from J, the gap between germline ends came to 13 bases. CDR3 protein: CASKGGQNTGELFF. CDR3 nucleotide sequence: TGTGCCAGCAAAGGGGGACAGAACACCGGGGAGCTGTTTTTT.

The chain carries TRBV7-9 and TRBJ2-1; 8 bases map to TRBD1. CDR3 length equals 16 residues. The junction had 9 bases not matched to a gene; V was cut back by 4 bases and J by 4 bases. The germline V gene has CDR1 SEHNR and CDR2 FQNEAQ (reference sequence). The CDR3 coding sequence is TGTGCCAGCAGCTCTCGCCCCAGGGGGCCTTACAATGAGCAGTTCTTC. This translates into CASSSRPRGPYNEQFF.

The chain couples TRBV2 to TRBJ2-2, with D unresolved. The CDR3 is made up of 14 amino acids. Trimming shortened V by 4 bases and J by 3 bases, and 9 bases separated the two germline ends. Germline V gives CDR1 SNHLY, CDR2 FYNNEI. CDR3 nucleotides: TGTGCCAGCAGTGCGACCGTCCACACCGGGGAGCTGTTTTTT. Translation: CASSATVHTGELFF.

This chain uses TRBV18 with TRBJ2-2; 10 nucleotides match TRBD1. This CDR3 is 16 amino acids long. CDR1 and CDR2 from the germline V gene are KGHSH and LQKENI. J was trimmed by 6 bases and V by 2 bases; bases with no gene match: 6. The DNA of the CDR3 is TGTGCCAGCTCACCATACGGGACAGGGGAGTCCGGGGAGCTGTTTTTT. It encodes CASSPYGTGESGELFF.

The rearrangement uses TRBV28 and TRBJ2-7; 8 bases align to TRBD1. V lost 6 bases and J lost 2; bases outside the gene matches: 12. Germline CDR1 reads MDHEN; CDR2 reads SYDVKM. This CDR3 is built from 16 residues. The DNA for the CDR3 is TGTGCCAGCAGCAACCCACGTAGGACAGGGCCCTACGAGCAGTACTTC. It yields the protein CASSNPRRTGPYEQYF.

This clone was counted a few times. The CDR3 bases are TGTGCCAGCAGCCAAGCGACGGTCAGGGTGCGCAATCAGCCCCAGCATTTT. As protein: CASSQATVRVRNQPQHF. This chain joins TRBV4-2 and TRBJ1-5; D might be TRBD1 (5 bases). V was trimmed by 1 base and J by 2 bases, leaving 15 bases between them. The CDR3 has 17 amino acids. Germline V CDR1 and CDR2: LGHNA, YNFKEQ.

This sequence joins TRBV19 and TRBJ1-5, with 8 bases lining up with TRBD1. V lost 6 bases to trimming and J lost 0 bases; unmatched junction nucleotides: 7. The length of the CDR3 is 16 residues. Germline loops: CDR1 LNHDA, CDR2 SQIVND (reference sequence). The CDR3 region has the DNA TGTGCCAGTAGGATGACAGGGGTTTATAGCAATCAGCCCCAGCATTTT. This sequence encodes CASRMTGVYSNQPQHF.

The chain uses TRBV7-2 and TRBJ1-5; no clear D gene. The V end was cut by 2 bases, the J end by 3 bases, with 14 bases between. Germline V lookup: CDR1 SGHTA, CDR2 FQGNSA. The CDR3 is 16 amino acids. The CDR3: CASSLNSRTNNQPQHF. CDR3 DNA: TGTGCCAGCAGCTTAAATAGCCGTACAAACAATCAGCCCCAGCATTTT.

The chain's CDR3 is CASRVGTGVQETQYF. DNA of the CDR3: TGCGCCAGCAGGGTGGGGACAGGGGTCCAAGAGACCCAGTACTTC. The genes are TRBV5-1 and TRBJ2-5; 10 bases fit TRBD1. Germline V CDR1 and CDR2: SGHRS, YFSETQ. V dropped 5 bases and J dropped 1; count of bases not matched to a gene: 5. CDR3 length: 15 amino acids.

The chain carries TRBV6-1 and TRBJ1-4; possibly TRBD1 for D (5 bases). The V end was cut by 1 base, the J end by 6 bases, with 15 bases between. Germline assignment: CDR1 MNHNS and CDR2 SASEGT. This CDR3 has 16 residues. The CDR3 reads CASSEVKGRRDEKLFF. CDR3 nucleotides: TGTGCCAGCAGTGAAGTGAAGGGGCGTAGAGATGAAAAACTGTTTTTT.

The genes are TRBV7-9 and TRBJ2-3; D may be TRBD2 (5 bases). CDR3 length equals 12 residues. CDR1 SEHNR and CDR2 FQNEAQ come from the germline V gene (reference sequence). V was pared by 4 bases and J by 6 bases, with 8 bases between. CDR3: CASSWTEDTQYF. The CDR3 DNA reads TGTGCCAGCAGCTGGACTGAGGATACGCAGTATTTT.

The chain joins TRBV3-1 (or the pseudogene TRBV3-2) to TRBJ1-1; possible D gene TRBD1, 5 bases. The V and J ends lost 1 base and 3 bases respectively, with 6 bases between them. CDR3 length: 13 amino acids. Germline CDR1 is LGHDT and CDR2 is YNNKEL (reference sequence). CDR3: CASSQGGDTEAFF. The CDR3 DNA sequence: TGTGCCAGCAGCCAAGGAGGGGACACTGAAGCTTTCTTT.

J is TRBJ2-2 and V is TRBV3-1 (or the pseudogene TRBV3-2), with D perhaps being TRBD1 or TRBD2 (6 bases each). CDR1 and CDR2 from the germline V gene are LGHDT and YNNKEL (reference sequence). The CDR3 contains 20 residues. Between the trimmed V and J ends, which lost 0 bases and 3 bases, there was a span of 23 bases. The CDR3 spells CASSQDRLCLQGGYTGELFF. The DNA for the CDR3 is TGTGCCAGCAGCCAAGATCGGTTGTGTTTACAGGGAGGTTACACCGGGGAGCTGTTTTTT.

J is TRBJ1-2 and V is TRBV19; D ambiguous. CDR1 and CDR2 (germline): LNHDA, SQIVND (reference sequence). The V gene lost 6 bases and the J gene lost 4 bases, with 15 bases spanning the gap. The CDR3 sequence is 14 residues long. CDR3 nucleotide sequence: TGTGCCAGTAGGCAGATGGGCGCGGGCTATGGCTACACCTTC. It yields the protein CASRQMGAGYGYTF.

The chain recombines TRBV5-1 with TRBJ1-2, with 10 bases matching TRBD1. CDR1 is SGHRS, CDR2 YFSETQ, per germline. J gave up 6 bases and V 1 base, and 3 bases lay outside the gene matches. CDR3 length: 14 residues. CDR3 region: CASSLSGTGDGYTF. The CDR3 DNA reads as TGCGCCAGCAGCTTGTCGGGGACAGGGGATGGCTACACCTTC.

The rearrangement uses TRBV27 and TRBJ1-3; 10 bases map to TRBD1. CDR3 size: 16 residues. The ends lost 4 bases at V and 3 bases at J; junction bases unmatched: 6. From germline, CDR1 is MNHEY and CDR2 SMNVEV (reference sequence). The CDR3 DNA reads as TGTGCCAGCAGTTCCCGACAGGGGGCTTTTGGAAACACCATATATTTT. It codes for CASSSRQGAFGNTIYF.

The chain links TRBV4-1 to TRBJ1-2; D is perhaps TRBD1 (6 bases). Looked up from germline, CDR1 is MGHRA and CDR2 is YSYEKL. Trimming cost V 0 bases and J 1 base, with 9 bases left between them. The CDR3 sequence is 15 residues long. The CDR3 DNA is TGCGCCAGCAGCCAAGATACAGGGCTTAACTATGGCTACACCTTC. It encodes CASSQDTGLNYGYTF.

The rearrangement joins TRBV5-1 to TRBJ1-5; TRBD1 aligns across 9 bases. The germline V gene encodes CDR1 SGHRS and CDR2 YFSETQ. The CDR3 is 14 residues long. Trimming took 4 bases from V and 5 from J; bases not matched to a gene: 4. CDR3 sequence: CASSPDRGDQPQHF. DNA for the CDR3: TGCGCCAGCAGCCCGGACAGGGGAGATCAGCCCCAGCATTTT.

This rearrangement joins TRBV30 to TRBJ1-1, with no clear D. This CDR3 has 13 amino acids. Trimming took 8 bases from V and 5 from J, leaving 18 bases between them. Germline lookup yields CDR1 GTSNPN and CDR2 SVGIG (reference sequence). DNA of the CDR3: TGTGCCCAAAGAACAGAAAGGGTTACTGAAGCTTTCTTT. It is translated as CAQRTERVTEAFF.

J is TRBJ1-1 and V is TRBV6-5; maybe TRBD1 (5 bases). The CDR3 is made up of 14 amino acids. Per the germline V gene, CDR1 is MNHEY and CDR2 is SVGAGI. V lost 6 bases to trimming and J lost 7 bases, with 18 bases between them. The CDR3 is CASRHDLGAYEAFF. Here the CDR3 DNA reads TGTGCCAGCAGGCACGATCTAGGGGCGTATGAAGCTTTCTTT.

The chain combines TRBV2 with TRBJ2-7, with D uncertain. V was shortened by 4 bases and J by 0 bases, with 4 bases between the two germline ends. The germline V gene has CDR1 SNHLY and CDR2 FYNNEI. There are 12 residues in the CDR3. CDR3 in amino acids: CASSGSSYEQYF. CDR3 nucleotides: TGTGCCAGCAGTGGCAGCTCCTACGAGCAGTACTTC.